The 9 T cell receptor beta chains given below trace back to one sample, sequenced in a study of shared clonotypes between healthy human individuals. This table comes from immunoSEQ multiplex PCR, and its TCRdb copy is limited to in-frame clones, with some not included. The sample records around 1.5 million clones, around 98% being singletons. The specimen sequenced was naive CD4+ T cells sorted from blood. Documented subset: CD45RA+ positively selected. The receptors here all came from a young man in good health.

The chain joins TRBV14 to TRBJ2-3; D tentatively fits TRBD1 or TRBD2 (5 bases each). V was pared by 2 bases and J by 0 bases, with 12 bases between. CDR1 SGHDN and CDR2 FVKESK come from the germline V gene. The CDR3 sequence is 16 residues long. The CDR3 sequence is CASSQNWDPSTDTQYF. CDR3 nucleotides: TGTGCCAGCAGCCAAAACTGGGACCCCAGCACAGATACGCAGTATTTT.

The chain employs TRBV9 and TRBJ1-4, with 7 bases lining up with TRBD1. With V trimmed by 0 bases and J by 0 bases, 11 bases remained unmatched. There are 19 residues in the CDR3. Germline CDR1 is SGDLS and CDR2 is YYNGEE. The CDR3 DNA sequence: TGTGCCAGCAGCGTAGAGACCGGGACAGCCGCATCAACTAATGAAAAACTGTTTTTT. Protein: CASSVETGTAASTNEKLFF. Drawing the rest from reference TRBV9 and TRBJ1-4, the complete variable domain is DSGVTQTPKHLITATGQRVTLRCSPRSGDLSVYWYQQSLDQGLQFLIQYYNGEERAKGNILERFSAQQFPDLHSELNLSSLELGDSALYFCASSVETGTAASTNEKLFFGSGTQLSVL.

This clone came up once. The rearrangement links TRBV28 to TRBJ1-5; D not certain. The V and J ends lost 3 bases and 7 bases respectively, with 10 bases between them. This CDR3 comprises 13 residues. Germline V gene lookup returns CDR1 MDHEN and CDR2 SYDVKM. The CDR3 protein is CASSFLEGQPQHF. For the CDR3, the DNA is TGTGCCAGCAGTTTCTTAGAGGGACAGCCCCAGCATTTT. Full variable domain (outside the CDR3, taken from reference TRBV28 and TRBJ1-5): DVKVTQSSRYLVKRTGEKVFLECVQDMDHENMFWYRQDPGLGLRLIYFSYDVKMKEKGDIPEGYSVSREKKERFSLILESASTNQTSMYLCASSFLEGQPQHFGDGTRLSIL.

This chain links TRBV28 with TRBJ1-2; D gene uncertain. This CDR3 spans 14 amino acids. Germline V gene sequence: CDR1 MDHEN, CDR2 SYDVKM. The V end was cut by 4 bases, the J end by 6 bases, with 15 bases between. The CDR3 reads CASSSPRLEDGYTF. The CDR3 bases are TGTGCCAGCAGTTCACCTCGATTGGAAGATGGCTACACCTTC.

V gene TRBV6-5 combines with J gene TRBJ2-1, with 8 bases identical to TRBD1. Germline CDR1 and CDR2: MNHEY and SVGAGI. This CDR3 is 14 amino acids long. Unmatched junction bases numbered 6, after V lost 6 bases and J lost 5 bases. The CDR3 loop reads CASRMGQANNEQFF. As DNA, the CDR3 is TGTGCCAGCAGGATGGGACAGGCCAACAATGAGCAGTTCTTC.

The rearrangement links TRBV19 to TRBJ2-1; 9 positions agree with TRBD2. Germline trimming cut 4 bases from V and 7 bases from J; bases unmatched to any gene: 8. The CDR3 is 15 amino acids. CDR1 and CDR2 from the germline V gene are LNHDA and SQIVND (reference sequence). The CDR3 is CASSTAGGPPNEQFF. CDR3 in DNA: TGTGCCAGTAGTACCGCGGGAGGGCCGCCTAATGAGCAGTTCTTC.

The chain recombines TRBV18 with TRBJ2-7, with D uncertain. Germline CDR1 and CDR2: KGHSH and LQKENI. The CDR3 runs to 12 residues. Trimming removed 2 bases from V and 7 bases from J, with 9 bases in between. As DNA, the CDR3 is TGTGCCAGCTCACCAGGTAATGCTGAGCAGTACTTC. This sequence encodes CASSPGNAEQYF.

The V and J genes are TRBV7-3 and TRBJ2-1, with D unclear. V lost 5 bases and J lost 3, with 11 bases in between. This CDR3 is built from 14 residues. Germline loops: CDR1 SGHTA, CDR2 FQGTGA. CDR3 sequence (DNA): TGTGCCAGCAGCCAGGCCATGGACTACAATGAGCAGTTCTTC. Amino acids: CASSQAMDYNEQFF.

The chain is built from TRBV2 and TRBJ2-2; D possibly corresponds to TRBD1 (6 bases). The CDR3 is 14 amino acids. The germline CDR1 and CDR2 sequences are SNHLY and FYNNEI. Trimming cost V 7 bases and J 1 base, with 10 bases left between them. CDR3 loop: CASKGTLNTGELFF. CDR3 DNA: TGTGCCAGCAAAGGGACACTGAACACCGGGGAGCTGTTTTTT.